A single sample is the source of the 11 T cell receptor beta chains below, sequenced in a study of CD8 T cells in Susac syndrome. After extraction with the RNeasy kit, roughly 0.45 to 1 ug of the RNA was reverse transcribed using random hexamers. TCRdb analysed the immunoSEQ multiplex PCR reads with MiXCR anew, one entry per CDR3 protein. The sample includes 200,000 to 250,000 distinct CDR3 sequences, roughly nine tenths of them seen just once. Source material: CD8+ T cells from PBMCs. These receptors all stem from a human donor with multiple sclerosis.

This clonotype was counted once. V is TRBV12-3 or TRBV12-4 and J is TRBJ2-2, with 7 positions matching TRBD2. This CDR3 has 15 amino acids. V gave up 8 bases and J gave up 7 bases; unmatched junction bases: 13. In DNA, the CDR3 is TGTGCCAGCGGCCCGGGACTATATAAAATCGGGGAGCTGTTTTTT. This encodes CASGPGLYKIGELFF.

The chain carries TRBV2 and TRBJ1-2, with D possibly being TRBD1 (6 bases). CDR1 is SNHLY, CDR2 FYNNEI, per germline. Trimming removed 6 bases from V and 3 bases from J, with 17 bases in between. The length of the CDR3 is 15 residues. CDR3 amino acids: CASRLSAGVHYGYTF. The CDR3 DNA sequence: TGTGCCAGCAGACTCTCGGCAGGGGTCCACTATGGCTACACCTTC.

The genes are TRBV20-1 and TRBJ2-1, with 8 bases aligning to TRBD2. CDR1 and CDR2 (germline): DFQATT, SNEGSKA (reference sequence). The CDR3 totals 16 residues. V gave up 6 bases and J gave up 3 bases; unmatched junction bases: 13. The chain's CDR3 is CSAFPIQRGYYNEQFF. DNA for the CDR3: TGCAGTGCCTTCCCCATTCAGCGGGGGTACTACAATGAGCAGTTCTTC.

V gene TRBV15 combines with J gene TRBJ1-4; D is undetermined. V lost 1 base and J lost 1, with 7 bases in between. This CDR3 is built from 15 residues. Germline V CDR1 and CDR2: LNHNV, YYDKDF (reference sequence). The CDR3 is CATSRVGRTNEKLFF. The CDR3, as DNA: TGTGCCACCAGCAGAGTTGGACGAACTAATGAAAAACTGTTTTTT.

V is TRBV6-5 and J is TRBJ1-1; TRBD1 might be the D (5 bases). Germline V gene data show CDR1 as MNHEY and CDR2 as SVGAGI. The germline V and J ends were trimmed by 2 bases and 3 bases, with 19 bases remaining between them. This CDR3 contains 17 residues. The CDR3 reads CASSYGRGAAVDTEAFF. For the CDR3, the DNA is TGTGCCAGCAGTTACGGAAGGGGTGCGGCGGTGGACACTGAAGCTTTCTTT.

The CDR3 DNA reads as TGTGCCAGCAGCTTAGTCGGGGGGTACTACGAGCAGTACTTC. Encoded protein: CASSLVGGYYEQYF. The chain recombines TRBV7-9 with TRBJ2-7; 7 bases fit TRBD2. V lost 1 base and J lost 3; bases outside the gene matches: 3. CDR1 is SEHNR, CDR2 FQNEAQ, per germline (reference sequence). The CDR3 extends over 14 amino acids. Filled out from reference TRBV7-9 and TRBJ2-7, the complete variable domain reads DTGVSQNPRHKITKRGQNVTFRCDPISEHNRLYWYRQTLGQGPEFLTYFQNEAQLEKSRLLSDRFSAERPKGSFSTLEIQRTEQGDSAMYLCASSLVGGYYEQYFGPGTRLTVT.

This clonotype appeared once. The chain employs TRBV4-1 and TRBJ1-2; D uncertain. Germline assignment: CDR1 MGHRA and CDR2 YSYEKL. This CDR3 comprises 14 residues. Trimming pared 2 bases from V and 2 bases from J, leaving 9 bases between. The CDR3 DNA is TGCGCCAGCAGCCAAACCGACGGGAACTATGGCTACACCTTC. Its translation: CASSQTDGNYGYTF.

The rearrangement joins TRBV29-1 to TRBJ2-7, with 10 bases lining up with TRBD1. Germline CDR1 reads SQVTM; CDR2 reads ANQGSEA. CDR3 size: 13 residues. Trimming cost V 6 bases and J 3 bases; bases outside gene matches: 5. CDR3 nucleotides: TGCAGCGTCGAGACAGGGGGCAACTACGAGCAGTACTTC. Translating it yields CSVETGGNYEQYF.

This clonotype was observed a single time. This chain links TRBV19 with TRBJ2-1, with 13 nucleotides matching TRBD2. Losses at the gene ends were 9 bases for V and 3 bases for J; bases not matched to a gene: 2. The CDR3 covers 14 residues. Germline loops: CDR1 LNHDA, CDR2 SQIVND (reference sequence). DNA of the CDR3: TGTGCCAGCGGGACTAGCGGGGACTACAATGAGCAGTTCTTC. It is translated as CASGTSGDYNEQFF. Full variable domain (rest looked up from reference TRBV19 and TRBJ2-1): DGGITQSPKYLFRKEGQNVTLSCEQNLNHDAMYWYRQDPGQGLRLIYYSQIVNDFQKGDIAEGYSVSREKKESFPLTVTSAQKNPTAFYLCASGTSGDYNEQFFGPGTRLTVL.

This clonotype was counted once. CDR3 loop: CASSRDPGAARNYGYTF. In DNA form, the CDR3 reads TGTGCCAGCAGCCGCGACCCAGGGGCGGCTCGCAACTATGGCTACACCTTC. The J gene is TRBJ1-2, the V gene TRBV3-1; possibly TRBD1 for D (6 bases). The CDR3 has 17 amino acids. Germline V gene lookup returns CDR1 LGHDT and CDR2 YNNKEL (reference sequence). The ends were cut back, 4 bases at V and 2 bases at J, with 20 bases in the middle.

V and J are TRBV27 and TRBJ1-5; 8 positions match TRBD1. Trimming took 2 bases from V and 3 from J; bases not matched to a gene: 6. In germline, CDR1 is MNHEY, CDR2 SMNVEV (reference sequence). This CDR3 contains 16 residues. CDR3 coding DNA: TGTGCCAGCAGTTTAAAGGGGACAGGTTTCAATCAGCCCCAGCATTTT. Protein sequence: CASSLKGTGFNQPQHF.